Listed here is a single T cell receptor beta chain. Its target is unknown. The data were obtained in a study of T-cell memory formation after mild COVID-19. General study points: The SARS-CoV-2 specificity of second-wave clones reaching peak at day 37 remained unverified. Pre-infection memory already had some responding clones, implying cross-reactive memory joined.

CDR1 is DFQATT and CDR2 is SNEGSKA in the germline V gene (reference sequence). The CDR3 contains 13 residues. The V end lost 5 bases, the J end lost 1 base, and 11 bases lay between the germline ends. TCRdb ran MiXCR on the 5' RACE reads and lists one entry per CDR3 protein. Counted here are around 7,000 distinct CDR3 sequences, around 58% occurring once; the ten biggest clones make up roughly 2.5%. The sequencing input was PBMCs or a T cell subset sorted from them (not recorded which). The J gene is TRBJ2-5, the V gene TRBV20-1, with TRBD1 as a possible D gene (6 bases). The TCR was taken from an adult who had mild COVID-19 (a few samples of this study predate the infection). Cell type and time point are not known. In DNA, the CDR3 is TGCAGTGCTGGAGCAGGGGTCCAAGAGACCCAGTACTTC. It encodes CSAGAGVQETQYF.